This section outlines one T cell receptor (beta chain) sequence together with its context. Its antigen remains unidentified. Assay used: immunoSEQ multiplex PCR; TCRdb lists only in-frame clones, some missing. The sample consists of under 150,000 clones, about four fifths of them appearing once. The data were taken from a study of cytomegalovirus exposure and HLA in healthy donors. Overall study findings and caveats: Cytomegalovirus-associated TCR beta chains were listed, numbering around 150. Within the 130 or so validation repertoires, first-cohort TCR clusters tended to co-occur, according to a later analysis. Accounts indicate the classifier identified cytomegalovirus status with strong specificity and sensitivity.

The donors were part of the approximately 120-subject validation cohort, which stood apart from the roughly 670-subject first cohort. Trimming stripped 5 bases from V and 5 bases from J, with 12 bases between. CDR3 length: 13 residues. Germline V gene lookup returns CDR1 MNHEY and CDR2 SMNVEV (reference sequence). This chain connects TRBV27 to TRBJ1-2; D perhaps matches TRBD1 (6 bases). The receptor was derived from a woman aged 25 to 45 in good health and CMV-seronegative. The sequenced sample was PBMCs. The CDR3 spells CASSPGVWYGYTF. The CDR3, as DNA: TGTGCCAGCAGTCCAGGGGTCTGGTATGGCTACACCTTC.